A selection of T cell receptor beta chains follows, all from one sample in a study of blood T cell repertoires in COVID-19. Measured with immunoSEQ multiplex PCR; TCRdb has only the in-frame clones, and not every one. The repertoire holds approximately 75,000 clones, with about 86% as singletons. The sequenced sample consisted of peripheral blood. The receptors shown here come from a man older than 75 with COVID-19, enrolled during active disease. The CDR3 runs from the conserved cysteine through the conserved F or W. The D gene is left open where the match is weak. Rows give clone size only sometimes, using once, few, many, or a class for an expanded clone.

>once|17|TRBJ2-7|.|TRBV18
CASSLAPGAGVYDEQYF
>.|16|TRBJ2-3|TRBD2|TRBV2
CASSSTSGGVTDTQYF
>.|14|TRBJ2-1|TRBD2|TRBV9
CASSSGTSGDEQFF
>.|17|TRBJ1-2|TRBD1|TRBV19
CASSRPGQGAASYGYTF
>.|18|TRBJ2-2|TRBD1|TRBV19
CASSSAQSGGTYTGELFF
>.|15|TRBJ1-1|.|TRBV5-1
CASSLEGRGNTEAFF
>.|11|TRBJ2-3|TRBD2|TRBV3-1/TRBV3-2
CASSRLAGQYF
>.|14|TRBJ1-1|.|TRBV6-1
CASSEDLADTEAFF
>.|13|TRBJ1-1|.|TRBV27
CASSLRRDTEAFF
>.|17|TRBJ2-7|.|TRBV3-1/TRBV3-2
CASSPLGEASSSYEQYF
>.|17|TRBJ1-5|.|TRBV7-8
CASSLARGYISNQPQHF
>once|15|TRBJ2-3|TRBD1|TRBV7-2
CASTSGTGTTDTQYF
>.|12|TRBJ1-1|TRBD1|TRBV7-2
CVPGTANTEAFF
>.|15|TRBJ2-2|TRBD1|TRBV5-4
CASSRQGAVTGELFF
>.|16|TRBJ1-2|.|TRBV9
CASSASPKVSNYGYTF
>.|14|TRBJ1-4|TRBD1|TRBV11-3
CASSPGQGNEKLFF
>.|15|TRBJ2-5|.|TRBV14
CASSQGDRRKETQYF
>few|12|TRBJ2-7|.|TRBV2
CASMGRGYEQYF